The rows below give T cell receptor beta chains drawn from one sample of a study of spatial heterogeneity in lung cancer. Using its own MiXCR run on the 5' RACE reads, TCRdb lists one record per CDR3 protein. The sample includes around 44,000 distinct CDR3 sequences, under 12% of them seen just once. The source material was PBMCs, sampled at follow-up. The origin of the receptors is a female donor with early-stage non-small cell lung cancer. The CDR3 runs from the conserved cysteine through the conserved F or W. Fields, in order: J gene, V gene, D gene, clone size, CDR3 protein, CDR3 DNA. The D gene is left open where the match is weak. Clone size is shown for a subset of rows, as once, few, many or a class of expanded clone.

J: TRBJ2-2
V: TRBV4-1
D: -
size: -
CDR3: CASSQPLWGRNTGELFF
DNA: TGCGCCAGCAGCCAACCCCTGTGGGGGAGGAACACCGGGGAGCTGTTTTTT

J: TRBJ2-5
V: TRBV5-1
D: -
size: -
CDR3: CASSEGGVETQYF
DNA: TGCGCCAGCAGCGAGGGGGGAGTTGAGACCCAGTACTTC

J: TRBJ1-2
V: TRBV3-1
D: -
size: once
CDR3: CASSPGHYGYTF
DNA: TGTGCCAGCAGCCCAGGGCACTATGGCTACACCTTC

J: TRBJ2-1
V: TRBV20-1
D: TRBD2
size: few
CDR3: CSARKGLAGGGGSYNEQFF
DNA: TGCAGTGCCCGAAAGGGACTAGCGGGCGGAGGTGGCTCCTACAATGAGCAGTTCTTC

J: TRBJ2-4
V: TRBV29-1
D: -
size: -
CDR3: CSVDFGDGAKNIQYF
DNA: TGCAGCGTTGACTTTGGGGATGGGGCCAAAAACATTCAGTACTTC

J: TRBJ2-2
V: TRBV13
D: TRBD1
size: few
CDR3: CASSLGTGGELFF
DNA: TGTGCCAGCAGCCTTGGGACAGGCGGGGAGCTGTTTTTT

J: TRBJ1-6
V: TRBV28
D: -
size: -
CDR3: CASSRPRAGAGNSPLHF
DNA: TGTGCCAGCAGCCGGCCCCGGGCGGGGGCAGGTAATTCACCCCTCCACTTT

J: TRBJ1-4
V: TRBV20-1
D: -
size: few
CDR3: CSARDISQGEKLFF
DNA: TGCAGTGCTAGAGATATATCGCAGGGGGAAAAACTGTTTTTT

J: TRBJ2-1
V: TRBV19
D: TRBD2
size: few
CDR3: CRGGGAEDEQFF
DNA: TGTAGGGGCGGGGGGGCCGAGGATGAGCAGTTCTTC

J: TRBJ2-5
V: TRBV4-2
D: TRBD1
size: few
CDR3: CASSQPGTGRFETQYF
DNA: TGTGCCAGCAGCCAACCGGGGACAGGGAGATTTGAGACCCAGTACTTC

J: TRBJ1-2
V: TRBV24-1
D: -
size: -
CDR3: CATSGPAYYGYTF
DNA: TGTGCCACCAGCGGCCCGGCGTACTATGGCTACACCTTC

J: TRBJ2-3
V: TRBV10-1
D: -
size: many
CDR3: CASKVHLGWYF
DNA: TGCGCCTCCAAAGTACATTTGGGATGGTATTTT

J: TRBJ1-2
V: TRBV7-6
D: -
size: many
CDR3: CASSSGTASSRYGYTF
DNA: TGTGCCAGCAGCTCCGGGACGGCCTCTTCCCGATATGGCTACACCTTC

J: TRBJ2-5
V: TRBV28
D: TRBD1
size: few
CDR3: CASRLRDRVKETQYF
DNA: TGTGCCAGCAGACTCCGGGACAGGGTCAAAGAGACCCAGTACTTC

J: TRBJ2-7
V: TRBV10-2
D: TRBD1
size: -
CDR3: CASRQGFLDYEQYF
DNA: TGCGCCAGCAGACAGGGGTTCTTGGATTACGAGCAGTACTTC

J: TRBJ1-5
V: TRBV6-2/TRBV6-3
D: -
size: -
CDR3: CASSYSALQPQHF
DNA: TGTGCCAGCAGTTACTCGGCTCTCCAGCCCCAGCATTTT

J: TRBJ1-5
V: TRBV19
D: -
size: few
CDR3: CASSSQGTYSNQPQHF
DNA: TGTGCCAGTAGTAGTCAGGGGACCTATAGCAATCAGCCCCAGCATTTT

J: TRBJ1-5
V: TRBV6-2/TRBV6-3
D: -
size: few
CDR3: CASSYRVTNQPQHF
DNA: TGTGCCAGCAGTTACAGGGTTACCAATCAGCCCCAGCATTTT

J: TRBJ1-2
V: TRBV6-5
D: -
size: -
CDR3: CASSPTTNYGYTF
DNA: TGTGCCAGCAGCCCGACAACCAACTATGGCTACACCTTC